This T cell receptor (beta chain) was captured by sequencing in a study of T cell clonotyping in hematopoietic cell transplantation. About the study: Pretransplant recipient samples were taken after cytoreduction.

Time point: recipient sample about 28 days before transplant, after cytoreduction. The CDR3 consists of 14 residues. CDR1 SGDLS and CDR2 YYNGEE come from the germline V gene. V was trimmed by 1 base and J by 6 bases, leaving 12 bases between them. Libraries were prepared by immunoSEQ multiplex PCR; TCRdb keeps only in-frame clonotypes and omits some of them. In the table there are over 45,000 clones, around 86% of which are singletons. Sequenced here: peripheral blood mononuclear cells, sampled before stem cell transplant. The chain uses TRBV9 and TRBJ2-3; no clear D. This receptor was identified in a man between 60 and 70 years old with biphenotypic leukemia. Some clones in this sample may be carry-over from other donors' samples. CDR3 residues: CASSVSDVGDTQYF. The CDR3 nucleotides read TGTGCCAGCAGCGTAAGTGACGTAGGGGATACGCAGTATTTT.